A single sample is the source of the 27 T cell receptor beta chains below, sequenced in a study of T cell responses to AZD1222 COVID-19 vaccine. The data were produced by immunoSEQ multiplex PCR, yet TCRdb's version contains in-frame clones alone and is incomplete. The sample yields some 140,000 clones, 93% seen once. The sequences come from peripheral blood, collected on day 0 of AZD1222 vaccination. Source of these receptors: an adult in good health.

The chain has TRBV4-1 and TRBJ2-7, with D possibly matching TRBD2 (5 bases). Trimming stripped 8 bases from V and 4 bases from J, with 12 bases between. In germline, CDR1 is MGHRA, CDR2 YSYEKL. The CDR3 consists of 12 residues. CDR3 loop: CASAGVEYEQYF. As DNA, the CDR3 is TGCGCCAGCGCCGGGGTTGAGTACGAGCAGTACTTC.

CDR3 in DNA: TGTGCCAGCAGTCCGGCCCTGAACCCCAAGTCGAGAGATACGCAGTATTTT. Encoded protein: CASSPALNPKSRDTQYF. V usage is TRBV7-4 and J usage is TRBJ2-3; unclear D gene. Germline CDR1 and CDR2: SGHVT and SQSDAQ. V lost 6 bases and J 5 bases, leaving 24 bases between the germline ends. The CDR3 is 17 residues long.

This chain joins TRBV6-6 and TRBJ1-3, with a weak D call TRBD1 (6 bases). This CDR3 comprises 15 residues. Trimming took off 2 bases at V and 3 bases at J, with 11 bases between the two ends. CDR1 is MNHNY and CDR2 is SVGAGI in the germline V gene (reference sequence). DNA for the CDR3: TGTGCCAGCAGTTACAGGGGGTCCGATGGAAACACCATATATTTT. Protein sequence: CASSYRGSDGNTIYF.

This chain links TRBV28 with TRBJ2-3, with 8 positions matching TRBD1. There are 16 residues in the CDR3. The V gene's germline CDR1 is MDHEN and CDR2 SYDVKM. J lost 6 bases, V lost 3 bases, and 11 bases had no gene match. CDR3 bases: TGTGCCAGCAGTTTGCTGACAGGGGCTCGAATTGATACGCAGTATTTT. It is translated as CASSLLTGARIDTQYF.

The V and J genes are TRBV7-3 and TRBJ1-5, with D unresolved. Germline CDR1 SGHTA, CDR2 FQGTGA. The V end was cut by 7 bases, the J end by 10 bases, with 20 bases between. This CDR3 has 14 amino acids. The CDR3 bases are TGTGCCAGCACCCTAGCCGCGGGCGAGGTCCCCCAGCATTTT. Encoded protein: CASTLAAGEVPQHF.

This chain uses TRBV9 with TRBJ1-1; TRBD1 might be the D (6 bases). This CDR3 has 12 residues. CDR1 is SGDLS and CDR2 is YYNGEE in the germline V gene. The V and J ends lost 4 bases and 4 bases respectively, with 8 bases between them. CDR3 coding DNA: TGTGCCAGCAGCAAAGGGGGCACTGAAGCTTTCTTT. This sequence encodes CASSKGGTEAFF.

The gene calls are TRBV4-1 and TRBJ2-5; 11 bases match TRBD2. Germline V gives CDR1 MGHRA, CDR2 YSYEKL. V trimming: 4 bases; J trimming: 3 bases; junction bases outside the gene matches: 7. The CDR3 is 16 residues long. The CDR3 reads CASSLKPGLAEETQYF. The CDR3 DNA reads TGCGCCAGCAGCCTCAAGCCGGGACTAGCGGAAGAGACCCAGTACTTC.

The chain is built from TRBV3-1 (or the pseudogene TRBV3-2) and TRBJ1-4, with no clear D. This CDR3 contains 10 residues. CDR1 is LGHDT and CDR2 is YNNKEL in the germline V gene (reference sequence). Trimming left V 11 bases short and J 14 bases short, with 15 bases between. CDR3 protein: CARQTGSLFF. CDR3 bases: TGTGCCCGACAAACCGGGAGTCTGTTTTTT.

V gene TRBV28 combines with J gene TRBJ1-3; a possible D gene is TRBD1 (5 bases). Germline assignment: CDR1 MDHEN and CDR2 SYDVKM. The CDR3 runs 17 residues. Trimming took 5 bases from V and 2 from J, leaving 19 bases between them. Here the CDR3 reads CASSQTEGYFPGNTIYF. DNA of the CDR3: TGTGCCAGCAGTCAGACCGAGGGGTATTTTCCTGGAAACACCATATATTTT.

The CDR3 DNA reads as TGTGCCATCAGTGAACTTCGGGACAGGGGGCACGAGCAGTACTTC. Translating it yields CAISELRDRGHEQYF. The gene calls are TRBV10-3 and TRBJ2-7; TRBD1 aligns across 12 bases. The V gene's germline CDR1 is ENHRY and CDR2 SYGVKD. The length of the CDR3 is 15 residues. V was clipped by 3 bases and J by 5 bases; unmatched bases: 5.

This clone appeared a single time. The V and J genes are TRBV3-1 (or the pseudogene TRBV3-2) and TRBJ2-3, with a possible D match to TRBD1 (5 bases). The CDR3 is 13 residues long. Germline lookup yields CDR1 LGHDT and CDR2 YNNKEL (reference sequence). The germline V and J ends were trimmed by 6 bases and 1 base, with 8 bases remaining between them. CDR3 amino acids: CASSPRGTDTQYF. The DNA of the CDR3 is TGTGCCAGCAGTCCCAGGGGCACAGATACGCAGTATTTT.

The chain is built from TRBV6-5 and TRBJ2-7; 9 bases line up with TRBD1. The germline CDR1 and CDR2 sequences are MNHEY and SVGAGI. There are 16 residues in the CDR3. The V segment lost 3 bases and the J segment 1 base; nucleotides outside the gene matches: 7. Here the CDR3 DNA reads TGTGCCAGCAGTTATTCTTCCGGGACAGGGTCCTACGAGCAGTACTTC. Translated: CASSYSSGTGSYEQYF.

The J gene is TRBJ1-2, the V gene TRBV5-1; maybe TRBD1 (5 bases). The V gene's germline CDR1 is SGHRS and CDR2 YFSETQ. V lost 0 bases, J lost 4 bases, and 10 bases lay in between. The CDR3 totals 14 residues. CDR3 nucleotide sequence: TGCGCCAGCAGCTTGGACAGGAGCGCCTATGGCTACACCTTC. Residues: CASSLDRSAYGYTF.

The J gene is TRBJ1-2, the V gene TRBV20-1; D is ambiguous. CDR1 and CDR2 (germline): DFQATT, SNEGSKA (reference sequence). Trimming removed 4 bases from V and 4 bases from J, with 7 bases in between. The CDR3 covers 11 residues. This CDR3 reads CSAMKGYGYTF. CDR3 DNA: TGCAGTGCTATGAAAGGCTATGGCTACACCTTC.

CDR3 region: CASIGGGVSGYTF. Here the CDR3 DNA reads TGTGCCAGCATAGGTGGAGGGGTCAGTGGCTACACCTTC. The genes are TRBV27 and TRBJ1-2; D is possibly TRBD1 (5 bases). The germline V gene has CDR1 MNHEY and CDR2 SMNVEV (reference sequence). Trimming took off 7 bases at V and 7 bases at J, with 16 bases between the two ends. This CDR3 comprises 13 residues.

The genes are TRBV10-3 and TRBJ1-2; the D gene is possibly TRBD1 (5 bases). The CDR3 has 15 amino acids. The germline CDR1 and CDR2 sequences are ENHRY and SYGVKD. Trimming left V 0 bases short and J 10 bases short, with 18 bases between. The CDR3 bases are TGTGCCATCAGTGAGTCGGGCCCGCCCACGGGGGTCTACACCTTC. The encoded protein is CAISESGPPTGVYTF.

The V and J genes are TRBV4-3 and TRBJ2-1, with 9 bases identical to TRBD2. Germline V gene sequence: CDR1 LGHNA, CDR2 YSLEER. V shed 5 bases and J 6 bases; nucleotides not matched to a gene: 14. The CDR3 contains 17 residues. As DNA, the CDR3 is TGCGCCAGCAGCGTACTCGGTAGCGGGAGATCGGGCAATGAGCAGTTCTTC. Translating it yields CASSVLGSGRSGNEQFF.

Notes on this clone: Compared with germline, one end of the junction differs, possibly owing to a read error. The chain combines TRBV2 with TRBJ1-1; TRBD1 is a possible D gene (5 bases). The CDR3 contains 11 residues. Per the germline V gene, CDR1 is SNHLY and CDR2 is FYNNEI. CDR3 residues: CASSERDRVTF. Written as DNA, the CDR3 is TGTGCCAGCAGTGAACGGGACCGCGTCACCTTT.

The chain combines TRBV28 with TRBJ2-7; 9 nucleotides line up with TRBD2. V gave up 4 bases and J gave up 0 bases; unmatched junction bases: 13. The germline gives CDR1 MDHEN, CDR2 SYDVKM. The CDR3 spans 18 residues. Written as DNA, the CDR3 is TGTGCCAGCAGTTCCCTCCTCGAGACTAGCGGAAGCTCCTACGAGCAGTACTTC. It is translated as CASSSLLETSGSSYEQYF. Using reference TRBV28 and TRBJ2-7 for the parts outside the CDR3, the full variable domain is DVKVTQSSRYLVKRTGEKVFLECVQDMDHENMFWYRQDPGLGLRLIYFSYDVKMKEKGDIPEGYSVSREKKERFSLILESASTNQTSMYLCASSSLLETSGSSYEQYFGPGTRLTVT.

The gene calls are TRBV4-1 and TRBJ2-7; 11 nucleotides agree with TRBD2. The CDR3 is 15 residues long. V lost 0 bases to trimming and J lost 5 bases; unmatched junction nucleotides: 3. CDR1 MGHRA and CDR2 YSYEKL come from the germline V gene. This chain's CDR3 is CASSQEPGLADEQYF. CDR3 bases: TGCGCCAGCAGCCAAGAGCCGGGACTAGCGGACGAGCAGTACTTC.

The V and J genes are TRBV5-1 and TRBJ2-1, with 11 bases that match TRBD2. V trimming: 3 bases; J trimming: 10 bases; junction bases outside the gene matches: 18. Per germline, CDR1 SGHRS and CDR2 YFSETQ. CDR3 size: 18 residues. The CDR3 reads CASSSPGTSGRLGGEQFF. As DNA, the CDR3 is TGCGCCAGCAGCTCGCCCGGGACTAGCGGCCGATTGGGAGGGGAGCAGTTCTTC. Full variable domain (outside the CDR3, taken from reference TRBV5-1 and TRBJ2-1): KAGVTQTPRYLIKTRGQQVTLSCSPISGHRSVSWYQQTPGQGLQFLFEYFSETQRNKGNFPGRFSGRQFSNSRSEMNVSTLELGDSALYLCASSSPGTSGRLGGEQFFGPGTRLTVL.

The gene calls are TRBV6-5 and TRBJ1-5; TRBD1 matches at 8 bases. CDR3 size: 15 residues. The V and J ends lost 7 bases and 5 bases, in that order; junction bases with no gene match: 10. CDR1 is MNHEY, CDR2 SVGAGI, per germline. The CDR3 DNA sequence: TGTGCCAGCAAACTCGGACAGGGCGGGGATCAGCCCCAGCATTTT. Translating it yields CASKLGQGGDQPQHF.

The gene calls are TRBV27 and TRBJ2-3; 8 nucleotides line up with TRBD2. CDR1 is MNHEY and CDR2 is SMNVEV in the germline V gene (reference sequence). This CDR3 spans 15 amino acids. V dropped 4 bases and J dropped 3; count of bases not matched to a gene: 6. The CDR3 nucleotides are TGTGCCAGCAGTTGGGCCGGGACTAGTACAGATACGCAGTATTTT. Translated: CASSWAGTSTDTQYF.

The genes are TRBV7-2 and TRBJ2-1; perhaps TRBD2 as D (6 bases). CDR1 and CDR2 from the germline V gene are SGHTA and FQGNSA. The CDR3 contains 13 residues. The V end lost 3 bases, the J end lost 4 bases, and 7 bases lay between the germline ends. The CDR3 region is CASSLTSYNEQFF. The CDR3 region has the DNA TGTGCCAGCAGCTTGACTAGTTACAATGAGCAGTTCTTC.

CDR3 bases: TGTGCCAGCAACCCCGTGGGCTCCTATAATTCACCCCTCCACTTT. Translated, it gives CASNPVGSYNSPLHF. The chain employs TRBV28 and TRBJ1-6; D unresolved. The length of the CDR3 is 15 residues. Trimming stripped 7 bases from V and 0 bases from J, with 10 bases between. Looked up from germline, CDR1 is MDHEN and CDR2 is SYDVKM.

This clone was observed a single time. The genes are TRBV20-1 and TRBJ2-7, with no clear D. The CDR3 spans 11 residues. V lost 5 bases to trimming and J lost 0 bases, with 5 bases between them. Germline V lookup: CDR1 DFQATT, CDR2 SNEGSKA (reference sequence). The CDR3 sequence: CSASNSYEQYF. The CDR3, as DNA: TGCAGTGCTTCGAACTCCTACGAGCAGTACTTC.

The gene calls are TRBV30 and TRBJ1-3; tentatively, D is TRBD1 (6 bases). V was pared by 5 bases and J by 4 bases, with 12 bases between. CDR3 length: 13 amino acids. Germline CDR1 is GTSNPN and CDR2 is SVGIG (reference sequence). CDR3 amino acids: CAWERTAGNTIYF. In DNA form, the CDR3 reads TGTGCCTGGGAACGGACAGCGGGAAACACCATATATTTT.